This T cell receptor (beta chain) was observed in a study of monozygotic twins with inflammatory bowel disease. Worth noting for this clonotype: The antigen is unknown.

For each CDR3 protein, TCRdb gives one entry from its re-call of the 5' RACE reads, without DNA. The repertoire shows around 190,000 distinct CDR3 sequences; the top ten hold approximately 1.6%. General study results and limits: Lower sharing of clonotypes with other individuals was seen in IBD patients than in healthy twins. This was most marked in patients showing signs of disease activity. Varying immunosuppressive regimens may have increased patient repertoire variability. Whereas healthy co-twins had higher TCRbeta diversity (inverse Simpson), IBD patients had lower diversity.

The origin of this receptor is a human donor with ulcerative colitis or Crohn's disease, or a healthy co-twin of an affected twin (not recorded which). The sequenced sample consisted of blood.

CDR3 in amino acids: CSASGGVGTDTQYF. The gene calls are TRBV20-1 and TRBJ2-3. The CDR3 runs to 14 residues. CDR1 DFQATT and CDR2 SNEGSKA come from the germline V gene (reference sequence).